The following is a T cell receptor beta chain sequence with its context. Its antigen is currently unknown. The CDR3 runs to 13 residues. The V and J ends lost 6 bases and 4 bases respectively, with 7 bases between them. Germline V gene lookup returns CDR1 MNHEY and CDR2 SMNVEV (reference sequence). The data are from a study of OX40 agonist ivuxolimab in advanced cancers. Findings and limits, study-wide: Relative to CD4+, CD8+ T cells held more expanded clones on average.

Generated by immunoSEQ multiplex PCR, the TCRdb table keeps only in-frame clones and is missing some. The sample includes approximately 10,000 clones, around 80% of them seen just once. V and J are TRBV27 and TRBJ1-6, with unresolved D. This receptor was taken from an adult with an advanced solid tumor such as melanoma, head and neck, liver or kidney cancer. Source: CD4+ or CD8+ T cells sorted from blood, taken in a trial of the OX40 agonist ivuxolimab. CDR3 amino acids: CASRPKYNSPLHF. For the CDR3, the DNA is TGTGCCAGCAGACCTAAATATAATTCACCCCTCCACTTT.